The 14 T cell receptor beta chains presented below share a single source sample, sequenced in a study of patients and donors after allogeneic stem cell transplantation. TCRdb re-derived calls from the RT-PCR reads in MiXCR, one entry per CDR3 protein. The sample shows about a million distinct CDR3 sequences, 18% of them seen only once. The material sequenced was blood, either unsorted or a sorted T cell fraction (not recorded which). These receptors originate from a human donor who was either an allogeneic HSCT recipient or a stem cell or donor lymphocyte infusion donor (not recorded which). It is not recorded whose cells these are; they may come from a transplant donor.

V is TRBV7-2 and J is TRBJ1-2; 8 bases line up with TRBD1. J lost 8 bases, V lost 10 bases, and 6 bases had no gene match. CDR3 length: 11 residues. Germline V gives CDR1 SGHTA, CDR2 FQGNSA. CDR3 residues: CATGDRRGYTF. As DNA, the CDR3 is TGTGCCACCGGGGACAGGCGGGGCTACACCTTC.

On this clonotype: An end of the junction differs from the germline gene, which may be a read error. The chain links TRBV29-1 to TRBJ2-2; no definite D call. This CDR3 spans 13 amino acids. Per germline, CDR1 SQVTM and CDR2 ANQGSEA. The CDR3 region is CSVKDTNTGELFF. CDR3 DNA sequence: TGCAGCGTTAAAGATACGAACACCGGGGAGCTGTTTTTT.

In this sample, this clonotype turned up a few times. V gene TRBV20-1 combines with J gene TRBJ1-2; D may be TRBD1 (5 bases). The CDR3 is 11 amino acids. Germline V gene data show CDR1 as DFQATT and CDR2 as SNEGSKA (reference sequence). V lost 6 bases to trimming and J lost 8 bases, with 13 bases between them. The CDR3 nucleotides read TGCAGTGCCAGAAAGGGGCGCGGCTACACCTTC. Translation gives CSARKGRGYTF.

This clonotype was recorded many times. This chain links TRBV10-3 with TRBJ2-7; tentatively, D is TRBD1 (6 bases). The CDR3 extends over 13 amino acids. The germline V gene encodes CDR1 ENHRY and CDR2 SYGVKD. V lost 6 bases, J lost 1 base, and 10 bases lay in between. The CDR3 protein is CAIREQGSYEQYF. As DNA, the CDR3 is TGTGCCATCAGGGAACAGGGTTCCTACGAGCAGTACTTC.

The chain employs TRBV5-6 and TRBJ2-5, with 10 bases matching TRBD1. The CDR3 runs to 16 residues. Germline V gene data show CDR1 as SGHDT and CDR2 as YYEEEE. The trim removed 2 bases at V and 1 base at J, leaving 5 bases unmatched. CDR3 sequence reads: CASSFPGQGIQETQYF. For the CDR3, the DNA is TGTGCCAGCAGCTTTCCGGGACAGGGGATCCAAGAGACCCAGTACTTC. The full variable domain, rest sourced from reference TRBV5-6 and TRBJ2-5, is DAGVTQSPTHLIKTRGQQVTLRCSPKSGHDTVSWYQQALGQGPQFIFQYYEEEERQRGNFPDRFSGHQFPNYSSELNVNALLLGDSALYLCASSFPGQGIQETQYFGPGTRLLVL.

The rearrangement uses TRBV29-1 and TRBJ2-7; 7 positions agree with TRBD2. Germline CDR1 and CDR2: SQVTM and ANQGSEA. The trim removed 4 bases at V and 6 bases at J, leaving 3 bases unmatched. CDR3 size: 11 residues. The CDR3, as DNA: TGCAGCGTTGGGGGGGGATCCGAGCAGTACTTC. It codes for CSVGGGSEQYF.

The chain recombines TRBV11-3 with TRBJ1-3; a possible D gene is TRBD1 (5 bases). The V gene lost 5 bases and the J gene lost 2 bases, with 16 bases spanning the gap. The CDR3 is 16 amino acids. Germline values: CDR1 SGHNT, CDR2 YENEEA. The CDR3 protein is CASSARGTVTGNTIYF. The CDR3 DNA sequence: TGTGCCAGCAGCGCCCGGGGGACCGTAACTGGAAACACCATATATTTT.

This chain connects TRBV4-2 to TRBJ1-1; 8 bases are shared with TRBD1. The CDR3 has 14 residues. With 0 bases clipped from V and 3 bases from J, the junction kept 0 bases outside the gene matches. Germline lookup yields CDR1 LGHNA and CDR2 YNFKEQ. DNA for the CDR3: TGTGCCAGCAGCCAAGACAGGGGGCACACTGAAGCTTTCTTT. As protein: CASSQDRGHTEAFF.

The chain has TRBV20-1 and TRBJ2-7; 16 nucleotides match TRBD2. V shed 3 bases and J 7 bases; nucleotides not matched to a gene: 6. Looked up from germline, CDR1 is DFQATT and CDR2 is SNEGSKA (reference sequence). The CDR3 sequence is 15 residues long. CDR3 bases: TGCAGTGCTAGGGGACTAGCGGGGGGGCAGGGGGAGCAGTACTTC. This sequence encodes CSARGLAGGQGEQYF.

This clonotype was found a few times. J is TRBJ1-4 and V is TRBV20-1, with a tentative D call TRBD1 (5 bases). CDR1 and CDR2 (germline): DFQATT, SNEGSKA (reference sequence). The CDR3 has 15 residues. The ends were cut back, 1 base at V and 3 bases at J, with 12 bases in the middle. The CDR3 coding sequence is TGCAGTGCTAGAGTTCGGGGCTTTGCTAATGAAAAACTGTTTTTT. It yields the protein CSARVRGFANEKLFF.

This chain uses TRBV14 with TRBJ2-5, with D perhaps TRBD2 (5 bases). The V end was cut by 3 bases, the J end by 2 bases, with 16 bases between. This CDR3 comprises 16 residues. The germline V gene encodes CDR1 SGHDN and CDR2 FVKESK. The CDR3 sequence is CASSQEVTGWQETQYF. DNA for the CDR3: TGTGCCAGCAGCCAGGAAGTTACGGGGTGGCAAGAGACCCAGTACTTC.

CDR3 sequence (DNA): TGTGCCAGCAGCCAAGACGGGACGGACACTGAAGCTTTCTTT. Encoded protein: CASSQDGTDTEAFF. V usage is TRBV4-2 and J usage is TRBJ1-1; TRBD1 is a possible D gene (5 bases). Deletions cut 0 bases from V and 3 bases from J, with 8 bases between. The CDR3 contains 14 residues. Germline loops: CDR1 LGHNA, CDR2 YNFKEQ.

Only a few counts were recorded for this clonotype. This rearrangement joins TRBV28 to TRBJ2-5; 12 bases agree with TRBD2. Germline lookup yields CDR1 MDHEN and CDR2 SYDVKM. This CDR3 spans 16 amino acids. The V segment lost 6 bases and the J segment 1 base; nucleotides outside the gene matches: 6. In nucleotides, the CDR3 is TGTGCCAGCAGCGCTGGACTAGCGGGGTCCCAAGAGACCCAGTACTTC. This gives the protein CASSAGLAGSQETQYF.

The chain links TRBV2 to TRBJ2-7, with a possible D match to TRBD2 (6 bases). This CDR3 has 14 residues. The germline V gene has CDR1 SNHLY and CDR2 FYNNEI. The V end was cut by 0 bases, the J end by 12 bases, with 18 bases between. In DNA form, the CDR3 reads TGTGCCAGCAGTGAAGCGAACGGGGGAAGTGGTGGGTACTTC. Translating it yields CASSEANGGSGGYF.